Listed below are T cell receptor beta chains from one sample, sequenced in a study of beta chain features in type 1 diabetes. The assay was immunoSEQ multiplex PCR, and TCRdb's table has in-frame clones only and misses some. The sample yields 130,000 to 150,000 clones, around 51% seen once. The sample taken for sequencing was Tregs from blood. These receptor sequences come from a man younger than 30 in good health. Both conserved end residues are part of each CDR3. The D gene is left open where the match is weak. Rows give clone size only sometimes, using once, few, many, or a class for an expanded clone.

abundance: few
d_gene: NA
v_gene: TRBV5-1
j_gene: TRBJ2-1
CDR3aa: CASSLTPFGEEQFF
CDR3nt: TGCGCCAGCAGCCTGACCCCCTTCGGGGAGGAGCAGTTCTTC

abundance: NA
d_gene: TRBD1
v_gene: TRBV27
j_gene: TRBJ1-6
CDR3aa: CASSFSGQGVSPLHF
CDR3nt: TGTGCCAGCAGTTTTTCGGGACAGGGCGTTTCACCCCTCCACTTT

abundance: NA
d_gene: TRBD1
v_gene: TRBV7-3
j_gene: TRBJ1-5
CDR3aa: CASSVDRGLDQPQHF
CDR3nt: TGTGCCAGCAGCGTGGACAGGGGGCTAGACCAGCCCCAGCATTTT

abundance: few
d_gene: TRBD1
v_gene: TRBV6-1
j_gene: TRBJ2-3
CDR3aa: CASRGQAGAVAYF
CDR3nt: TGTGCCAGCAGGGGACAGGCTGGGGCCGTCGCGTATTTT

abundance: few
d_gene: TRBD1
v_gene: TRBV19
j_gene: TRBJ1-5
CDR3aa: CASWTGLEGQPQHF
CDR3nt: TGTGCCAGTTGGACAGGTTTGGAAGGTCAGCCCCAGCATTTT

abundance: NA
d_gene: NA
v_gene: TRBV5-1
j_gene: TRBJ1-1
CDR3aa: CASSLGFLQGNTEAFF
CDR3nt: TGCGCCAGCAGCTTGGGGTTTTTACAGGGGAACACTGAAGCTTTCTTT

abundance: NA
d_gene: NA
v_gene: TRBV10-3
j_gene: TRBJ2-7
CDR3aa: CAIRARLTYEQYF
CDR3nt: TGTGCCATCAGGGCTAGATTGACCTACGAGCAGTACTTC

abundance: NA
d_gene: TRBD1
v_gene: TRBV30
j_gene: TRBJ1-1
CDR3aa: CAWSVWTGDSEAFF
CDR3nt: TGTGCCTGGAGTGTATGGACAGGCGATTCTGAAGCTTTCTTT

abundance: NA
d_gene: NA
v_gene: TRBV6-1
j_gene: TRBJ2-3
CDR3aa: CASSPTDTQYF
CDR3nt: TGTGCCAGCAGCCCTACAGATACGCAGTATTTT

abundance: NA
d_gene: TRBD1
v_gene: TRBV27
j_gene: TRBJ2-7
CDR3aa: CASSLPGQGTYEQYF
CDR3nt: TGTGCCAGCAGTTTACCGGGACAGGGTACCTACGAGCAGTACTTC

abundance: NA
d_gene: NA
v_gene: TRBV12-2
j_gene: TRBJ2-7
CDR3aa: CASRLVESDEQYF
CDR3nt: TGTGCAAGTCGCTTAGTGGAGAGCGACGAGCAGTACTTC

abundance: NA
d_gene: NA
v_gene: TRBV30
j_gene: TRBJ2-7
CDR3aa: CAWNPGTAAYEQYF
CDR3nt: TGTGCCTGGAACCCCGGGACTGCAGCCTACGAGCAGTACTTC

abundance: NA
d_gene: NA
v_gene: TRBV7-2
j_gene: TRBJ1-1
CDR3aa: CASSLGGGRTEAFF
CDR3nt: TGTGCCAGCAGCTTAGGCGGGGGGAGGACTGAAGCTTTCTTT

abundance: NA
d_gene: NA
v_gene: TRBV6-5
j_gene: TRBJ2-5
CDR3aa: CASSYSSGETQYF
CDR3nt: TGTGCCAGCAGTTACTCGAGTGGTGAGACCCAGTACTTC

abundance: NA
d_gene: TRBD1
v_gene: TRBV7-9
j_gene: TRBJ1-4
CDR3aa: CASSHGTENEKLFF
CDR3nt: TGTGCCAGCAGCCACGGGACAGAAAATGAAAAACTGTTTTTT